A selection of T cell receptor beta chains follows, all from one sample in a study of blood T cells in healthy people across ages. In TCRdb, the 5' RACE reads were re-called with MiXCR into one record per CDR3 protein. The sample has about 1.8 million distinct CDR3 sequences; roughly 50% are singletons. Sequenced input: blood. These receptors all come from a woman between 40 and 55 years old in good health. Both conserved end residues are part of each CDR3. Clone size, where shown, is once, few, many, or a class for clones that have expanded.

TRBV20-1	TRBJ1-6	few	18	CSARDRYRISSYNSPLHF
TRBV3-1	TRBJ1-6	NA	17	CASSREAGPSYNSPLHF
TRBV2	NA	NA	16	CASSELGSRSSYEQYF
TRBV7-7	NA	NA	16	CTSSLRQGGALKTQYF
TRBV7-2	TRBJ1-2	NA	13	CASSGDRSYGYTF
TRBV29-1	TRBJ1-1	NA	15	CSVLGQGKGNTEAFF
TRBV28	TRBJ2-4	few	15	CASSMPGTGGNIQYF
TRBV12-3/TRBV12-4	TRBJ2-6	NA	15	CAGKPLATGANVLTF
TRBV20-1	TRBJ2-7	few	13	CSVPRDFTYEQYF
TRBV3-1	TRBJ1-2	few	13	CASSQISNYGYTF
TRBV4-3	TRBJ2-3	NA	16	CASSQDGGQMGDTQYF
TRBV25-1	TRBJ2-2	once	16	CASSEIQTLNTGELFF
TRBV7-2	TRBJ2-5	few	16	CASSLGVGRGEETQYF
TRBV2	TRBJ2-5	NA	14	CASSDRTGLGTQYF
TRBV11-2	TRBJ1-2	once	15	CASSFRDQANYGYTF
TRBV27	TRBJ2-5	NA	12	CASSLSTNEQYF
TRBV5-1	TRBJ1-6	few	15	CASSQTGPNNSPLHF
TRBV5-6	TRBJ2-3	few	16	CASSLVVAGGLDTQYF
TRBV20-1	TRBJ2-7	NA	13	CSATETGSYEQYF
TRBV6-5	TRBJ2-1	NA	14	CASRGQGRLNEQFF
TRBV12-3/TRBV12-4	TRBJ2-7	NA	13	CATRPGTAYEQYF
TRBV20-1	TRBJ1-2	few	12	CSALRGNNGYTF
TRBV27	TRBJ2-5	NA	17	CASSFLSGGAGLGTQYF
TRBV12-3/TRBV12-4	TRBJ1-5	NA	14	CASSLEGPDQPQHF
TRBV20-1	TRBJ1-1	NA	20	CSARDIGTGPDGYGYTEAFF
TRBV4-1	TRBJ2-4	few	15	CASSQVDLAKNIQYF
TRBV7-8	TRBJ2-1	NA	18	CASSARIPGLAVGGKQFF
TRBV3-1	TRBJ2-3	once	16	CASSQGTGGFTDTQYF
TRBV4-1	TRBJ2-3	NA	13	CASSQRLEDTQYF
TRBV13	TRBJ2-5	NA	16	CASSLGWRGGQETQYF
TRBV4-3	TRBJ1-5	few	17	CASSQVWRGRSNQPQHF
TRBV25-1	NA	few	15	CASSESRTGLDEQYF
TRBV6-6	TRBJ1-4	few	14	CASSRQAANEKLFF
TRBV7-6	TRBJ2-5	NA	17	CASSLDPGGQATGTQYF
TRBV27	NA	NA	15	CASSPDRGLIREQYF
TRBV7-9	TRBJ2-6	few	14	CASTRSSGANVLTF
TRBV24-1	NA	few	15	CATSDRTSGRETQYF
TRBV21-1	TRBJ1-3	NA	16	CASSKIGTGTTATIYF
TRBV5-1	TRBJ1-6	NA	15	CASSWTDRDNSPLHF
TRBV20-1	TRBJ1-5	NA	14	CSVSQGASGQPQHF
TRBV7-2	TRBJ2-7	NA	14	CASSFPIRTGGQYF